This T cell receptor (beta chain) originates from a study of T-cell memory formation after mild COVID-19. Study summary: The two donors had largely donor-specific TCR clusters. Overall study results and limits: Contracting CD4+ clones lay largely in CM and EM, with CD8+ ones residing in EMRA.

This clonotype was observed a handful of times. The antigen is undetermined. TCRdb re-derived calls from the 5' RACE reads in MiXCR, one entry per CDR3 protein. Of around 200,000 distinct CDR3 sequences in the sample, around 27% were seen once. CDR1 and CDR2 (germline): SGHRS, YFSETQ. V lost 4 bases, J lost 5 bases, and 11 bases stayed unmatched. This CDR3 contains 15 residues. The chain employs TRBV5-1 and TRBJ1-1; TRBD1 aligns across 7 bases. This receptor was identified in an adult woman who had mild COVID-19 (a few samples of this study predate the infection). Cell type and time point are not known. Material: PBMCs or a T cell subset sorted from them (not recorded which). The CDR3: CASSPGDSLGTEAFF. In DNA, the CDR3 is TGCGCCAGCAGCCCAGGGGACAGCCTTGGAACTGAAGCTTTCTTT.